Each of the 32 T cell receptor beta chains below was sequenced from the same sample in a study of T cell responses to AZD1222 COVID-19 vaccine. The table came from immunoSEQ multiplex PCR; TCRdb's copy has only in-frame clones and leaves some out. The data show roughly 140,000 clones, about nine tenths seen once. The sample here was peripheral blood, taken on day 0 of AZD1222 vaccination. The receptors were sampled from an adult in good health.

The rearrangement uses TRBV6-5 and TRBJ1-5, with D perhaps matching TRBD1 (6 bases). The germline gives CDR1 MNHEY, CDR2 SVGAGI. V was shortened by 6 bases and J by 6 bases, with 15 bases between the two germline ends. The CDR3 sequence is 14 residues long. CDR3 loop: CASRPDSMGQPQHF. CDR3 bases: TGTGCCAGCAGACCGGACAGCATGGGTCAGCCCCAGCATTTT.

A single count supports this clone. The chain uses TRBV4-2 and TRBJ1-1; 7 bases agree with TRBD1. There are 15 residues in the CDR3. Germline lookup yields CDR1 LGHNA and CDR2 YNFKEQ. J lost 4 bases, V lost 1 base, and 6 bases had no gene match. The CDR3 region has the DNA TGTGCCAGCAGCCAAGCCCTCAGGGGGGGCACTGAAGCTTTCTTT. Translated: CASSQALRGGTEAFF.

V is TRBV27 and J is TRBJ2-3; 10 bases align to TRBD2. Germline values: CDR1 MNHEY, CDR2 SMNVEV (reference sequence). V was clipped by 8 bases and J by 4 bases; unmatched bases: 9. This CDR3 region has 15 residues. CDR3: CASQEGAGGADTQYF. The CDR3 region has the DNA TGTGCCAGCCAAGAGGGAGCGGGAGGGGCAGATACGCAGTATTTT.

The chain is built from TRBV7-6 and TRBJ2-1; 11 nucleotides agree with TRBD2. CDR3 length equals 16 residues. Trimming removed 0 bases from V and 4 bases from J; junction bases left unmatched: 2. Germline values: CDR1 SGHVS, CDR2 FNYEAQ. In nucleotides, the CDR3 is TGTGCCAGCAGCTTAGCCCGACTAGCGGGATACAATGAGCAGTTCTTC. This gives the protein CASSLARLAGYNEQFF.

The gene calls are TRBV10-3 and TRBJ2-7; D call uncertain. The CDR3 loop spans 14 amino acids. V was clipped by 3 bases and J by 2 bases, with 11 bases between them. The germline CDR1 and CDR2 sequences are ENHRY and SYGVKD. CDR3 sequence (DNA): TGTGCCATCAGTGACTATGGCCAGGCCTACGAGCAGTACTTC. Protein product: CAISDYGQAYEQYF.

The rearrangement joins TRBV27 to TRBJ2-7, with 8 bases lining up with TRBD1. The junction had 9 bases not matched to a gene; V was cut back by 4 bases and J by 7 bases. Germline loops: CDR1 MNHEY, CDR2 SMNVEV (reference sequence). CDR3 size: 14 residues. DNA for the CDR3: TGTGCCAGCAGTTCGGTACAGGGGGACAGGGAGCAGTACTTC. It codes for CASSSVQGDREQYF.

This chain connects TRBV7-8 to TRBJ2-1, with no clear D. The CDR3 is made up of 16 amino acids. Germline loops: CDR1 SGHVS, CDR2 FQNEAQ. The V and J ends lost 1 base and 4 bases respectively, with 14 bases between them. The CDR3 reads CASSLEMDQVYNEQFF. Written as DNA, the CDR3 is TGTGCCAGCAGCTTAGAGATGGACCAGGTATACAATGAGCAGTTCTTC. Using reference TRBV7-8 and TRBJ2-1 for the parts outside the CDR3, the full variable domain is GAGVSQSPRYKVAKRGQDVALRCDPISGHVSLFWYQQALGQGPEFLTYFQNEAQLDKSGLPSDRFFAERPEGSVSTLKIQRTQQEDSAVYLCASSLEMDQVYNEQFFGPGTRLTVL.

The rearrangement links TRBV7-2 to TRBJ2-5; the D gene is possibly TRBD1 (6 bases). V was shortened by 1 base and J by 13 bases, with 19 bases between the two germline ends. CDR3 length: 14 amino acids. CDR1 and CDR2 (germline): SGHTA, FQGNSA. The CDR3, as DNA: TGTGCCAGCAGCTTAGGTTCCCGGGACAAGGGTGCGTACTTC. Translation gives CASSLGSRDKGAYF.

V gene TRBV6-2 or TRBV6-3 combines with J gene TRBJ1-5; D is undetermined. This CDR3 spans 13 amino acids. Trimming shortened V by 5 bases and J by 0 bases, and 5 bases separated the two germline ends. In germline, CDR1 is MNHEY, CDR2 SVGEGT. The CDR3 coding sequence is TGTGCCAGCAGTACGGATAGCAATCAGCCCCAGCATTTT. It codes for CASSTDSNQPQHF.

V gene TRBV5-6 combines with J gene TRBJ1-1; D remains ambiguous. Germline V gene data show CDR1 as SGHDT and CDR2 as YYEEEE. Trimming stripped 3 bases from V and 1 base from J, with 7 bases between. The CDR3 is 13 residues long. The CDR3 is CASSYTANTEAFF. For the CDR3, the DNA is TGTGCCAGCAGCTATACTGCGAACACTGAAGCTTTCTTT.

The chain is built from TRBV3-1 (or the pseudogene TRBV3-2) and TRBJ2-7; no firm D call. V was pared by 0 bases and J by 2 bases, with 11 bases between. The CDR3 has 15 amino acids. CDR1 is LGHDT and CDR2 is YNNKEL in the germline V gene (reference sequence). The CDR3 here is CASSQDIAAPYEQYF. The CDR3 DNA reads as TGTGCCAGCAGCCAAGACATAGCCGCTCCCTACGAGCAGTACTTC.

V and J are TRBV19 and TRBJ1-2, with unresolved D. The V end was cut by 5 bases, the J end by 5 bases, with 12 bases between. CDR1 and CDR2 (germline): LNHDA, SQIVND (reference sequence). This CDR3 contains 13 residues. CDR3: CASSPRTGYGYTF. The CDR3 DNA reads TGTGCCAGTAGTCCCCGGACCGGTTATGGCTACACCTTC.

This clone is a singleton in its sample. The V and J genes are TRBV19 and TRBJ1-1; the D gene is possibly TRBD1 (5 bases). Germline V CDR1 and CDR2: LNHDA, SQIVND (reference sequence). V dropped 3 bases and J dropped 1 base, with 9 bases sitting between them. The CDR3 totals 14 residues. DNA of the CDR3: TGTGCCAGTAGTATCCGGCAGGGGAACACTGAAGCTTTCTTT. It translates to CASSIRQGNTEAFF.

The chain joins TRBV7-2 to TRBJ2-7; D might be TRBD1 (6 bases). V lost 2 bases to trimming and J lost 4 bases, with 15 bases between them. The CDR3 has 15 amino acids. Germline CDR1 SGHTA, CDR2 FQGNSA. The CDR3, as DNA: TGTGCCAGCAGCTTAACGGCAGGACAGAGATACGAGCAGTACTTC. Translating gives CASSLTAGQRYEQYF.

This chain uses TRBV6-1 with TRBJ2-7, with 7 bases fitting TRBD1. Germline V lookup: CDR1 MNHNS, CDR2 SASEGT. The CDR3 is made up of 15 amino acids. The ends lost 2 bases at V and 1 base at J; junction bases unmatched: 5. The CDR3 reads CASSEWPDRSYEQYF. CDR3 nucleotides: TGTGCCAGCAGTGAATGGCCGGACAGGTCCTACGAGCAGTACTTC.

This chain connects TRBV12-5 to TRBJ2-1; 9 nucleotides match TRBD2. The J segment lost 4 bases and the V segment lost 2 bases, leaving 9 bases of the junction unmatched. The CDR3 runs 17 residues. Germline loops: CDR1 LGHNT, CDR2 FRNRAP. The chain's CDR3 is CASGLKGRLAEYNEQFF. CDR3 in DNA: TGTGCTAGTGGTTTGAAGGGGAGACTAGCGGAATACAATGAGCAGTTCTTC.

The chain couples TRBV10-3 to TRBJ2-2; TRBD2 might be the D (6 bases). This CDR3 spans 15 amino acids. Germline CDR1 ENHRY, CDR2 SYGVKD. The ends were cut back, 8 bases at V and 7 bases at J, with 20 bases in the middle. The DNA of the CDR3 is TGTGCCATCGCCGACCGGGGACTTCCAGGCGGGGAGCTGTTTTTT. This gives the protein CAIADRGLPGGELFF.

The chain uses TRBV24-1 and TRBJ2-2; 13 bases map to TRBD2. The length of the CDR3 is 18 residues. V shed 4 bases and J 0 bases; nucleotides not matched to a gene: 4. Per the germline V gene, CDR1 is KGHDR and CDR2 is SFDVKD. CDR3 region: CATSDRTSGGTNTGELFF. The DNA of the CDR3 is TGTGCCACCAGTGACAGGACTAGCGGGGGAACGAACACCGGGGAGCTGTTTTTT.

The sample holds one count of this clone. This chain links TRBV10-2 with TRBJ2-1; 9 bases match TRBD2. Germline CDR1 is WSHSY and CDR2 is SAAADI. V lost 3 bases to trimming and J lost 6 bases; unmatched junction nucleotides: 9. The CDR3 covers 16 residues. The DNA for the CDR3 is TGCGCCAGCAGTGATTCATGGTCTAGCGGGGTCAATGAGCAGTTCTTC. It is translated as CASSDSWSSGVNEQFF.

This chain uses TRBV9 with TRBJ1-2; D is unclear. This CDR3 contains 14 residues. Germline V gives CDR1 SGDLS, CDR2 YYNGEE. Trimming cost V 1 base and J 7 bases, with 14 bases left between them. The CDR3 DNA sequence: TGTGCCAGCAGCGTATCCTCCGAAGGGTCTGGCTACACCTTC. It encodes CASSVSSEGSGYTF.

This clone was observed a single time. The CDR3: CASSRPLLEQFF. CDR3 nucleotides: TGTGCCAGCAGCCGGCCCCTACTTGAGCAGTTCTTC. This chain links TRBV5-6 with TRBJ2-1; D not resolved. The CDR3 is 12 residues long. V lost 4 bases and J lost 9, with 11 bases in between. The germline gives CDR1 SGHDT, CDR2 YYEEEE.

CDR3 nucleotide sequence: TGTGCCAGCAGTTCCGGACAGGGACGGGAGAAGGCCTATGGCTACACCTTC. Encoded protein: CASSSGQGREKAYGYTF. The rearrangement links TRBV6-2 or TRBV6-3 to TRBJ1-2, with 8 nucleotides matching TRBD1. CDR3 length: 17 amino acids. V dropped 4 bases and J dropped 4; count of bases not matched to a gene: 14. Germline CDR1 MNHEY, CDR2 SVGEGT.

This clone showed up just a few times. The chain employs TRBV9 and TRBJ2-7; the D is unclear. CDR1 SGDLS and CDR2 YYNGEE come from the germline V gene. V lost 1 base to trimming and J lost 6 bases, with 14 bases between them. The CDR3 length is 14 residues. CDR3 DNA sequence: TGTGCCAGCAGCGTATCGCCGGAGCTGGGCGAGCAGTACTTC. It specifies CASSVSPELGEQYF. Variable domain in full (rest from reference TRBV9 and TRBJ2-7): DSGVTQTPKHLITATGQRVTLRCSPRSGDLSVYWYQQSLDQGLQFLIQYYNGEERAKGNILERFSAQQFPDLHSELNLSSLELGDSALYFCASSVSPELGEQYFGPGTRLTVT.

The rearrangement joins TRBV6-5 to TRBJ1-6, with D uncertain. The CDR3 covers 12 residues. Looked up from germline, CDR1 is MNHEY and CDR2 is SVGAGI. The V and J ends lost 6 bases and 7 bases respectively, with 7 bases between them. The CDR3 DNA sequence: TGTGCCAGCAGACGGGTGAATTCACCCCTCCACTTT. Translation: CASRRVNSPLHF.

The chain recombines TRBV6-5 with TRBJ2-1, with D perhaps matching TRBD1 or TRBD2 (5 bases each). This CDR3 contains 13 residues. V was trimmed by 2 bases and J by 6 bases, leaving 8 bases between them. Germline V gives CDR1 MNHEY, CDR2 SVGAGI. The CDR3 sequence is CASSYGGSNEQFF. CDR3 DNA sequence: TGTGCCAGCAGTTACGGGGGTTCCAATGAGCAGTTCTTC.

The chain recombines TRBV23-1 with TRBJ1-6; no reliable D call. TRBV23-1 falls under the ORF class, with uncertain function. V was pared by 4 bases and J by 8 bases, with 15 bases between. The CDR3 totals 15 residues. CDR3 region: CASSPRLRRDSPLHF. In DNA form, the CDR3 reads TGCGCCAGCAGTCCCCGTCTAAGGAGAGATTCACCCCTCCACTTT.

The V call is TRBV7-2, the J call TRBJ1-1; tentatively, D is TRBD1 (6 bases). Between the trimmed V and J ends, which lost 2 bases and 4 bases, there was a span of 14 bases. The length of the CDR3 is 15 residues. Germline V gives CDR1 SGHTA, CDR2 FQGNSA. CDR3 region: CASSLKSQGVTEAFF. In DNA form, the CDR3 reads TGTGCCAGCAGCTTAAAGTCACAGGGAGTCACTGAAGCTTTCTTT.

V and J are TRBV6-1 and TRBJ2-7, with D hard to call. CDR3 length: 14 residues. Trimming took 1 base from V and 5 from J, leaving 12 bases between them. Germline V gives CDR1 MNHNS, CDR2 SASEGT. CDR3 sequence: CASSEGYSLHEQYF. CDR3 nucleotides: TGTGCCAGCAGTGAAGGCTACAGTTTGCACGAGCAGTACTTC.

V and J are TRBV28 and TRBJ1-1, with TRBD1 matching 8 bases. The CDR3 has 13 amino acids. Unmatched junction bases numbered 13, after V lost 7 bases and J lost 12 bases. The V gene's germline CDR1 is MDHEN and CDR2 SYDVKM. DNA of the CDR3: TGTGCCAGCACTCTTGGGGTCAGGGGGCAATCTTTCTTT. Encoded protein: CASTLGVRGQSFF.

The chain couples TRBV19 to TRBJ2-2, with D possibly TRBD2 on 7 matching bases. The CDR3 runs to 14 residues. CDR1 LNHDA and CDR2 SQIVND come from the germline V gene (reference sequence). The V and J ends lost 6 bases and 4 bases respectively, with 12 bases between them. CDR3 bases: TGTGCCAGTAGGACCGGGGGGCCCACCGGGGAGCTGTTTTTT. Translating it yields CASRTGGPTGELFF.

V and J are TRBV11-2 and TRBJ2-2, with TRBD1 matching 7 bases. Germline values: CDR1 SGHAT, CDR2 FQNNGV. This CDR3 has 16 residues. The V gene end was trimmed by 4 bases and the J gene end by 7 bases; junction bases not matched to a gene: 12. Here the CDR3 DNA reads TGTGCCAGCAGCTCTACATTGGACAGGCCCGGCGGGGAGCTGTTTTTT. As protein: CASSSTLDRPGGELFF.

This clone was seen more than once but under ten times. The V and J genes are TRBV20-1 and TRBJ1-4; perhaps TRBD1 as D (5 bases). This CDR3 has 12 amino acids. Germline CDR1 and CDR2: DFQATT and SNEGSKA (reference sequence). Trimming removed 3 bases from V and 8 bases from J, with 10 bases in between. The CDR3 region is CSASGTQEKLFF. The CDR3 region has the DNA TGCAGTGCTAGTGGGACTCAGGAAAAACTGTTTTTT.